The subject of this entry is one T cell receptor beta chain. This entry comes from a study of brain T cells in children with intractable seizures. Profiling relied on immunoSEQ multiplex PCR, and the TCRdb table lists in-frame clones only, not all of them. The sample holds about 110,000 clones, 94% seen once. Germline V lookup: CDR1 SGHRS, CDR2 YFSETQ. The V end was cut by 1 base, the J end by 8 bases, with 10 bases between. CDR3 length: 13 amino acids. This sample comprised peripheral blood, obtained at surgery. The genes are TRBV5-1 and TRBJ2-1, with D possibly matching TRBD1 (6 bases). This clonotype was obtained from a boy less than two years old with hemimegalencephaly and intractable seizures. CDR3 in amino acids: CASSLSGGDEQFF. CDR3 coding DNA: TGCGCCAGCAGCTTGTCTGGGGGCGATGAGCAGTTCTTC.